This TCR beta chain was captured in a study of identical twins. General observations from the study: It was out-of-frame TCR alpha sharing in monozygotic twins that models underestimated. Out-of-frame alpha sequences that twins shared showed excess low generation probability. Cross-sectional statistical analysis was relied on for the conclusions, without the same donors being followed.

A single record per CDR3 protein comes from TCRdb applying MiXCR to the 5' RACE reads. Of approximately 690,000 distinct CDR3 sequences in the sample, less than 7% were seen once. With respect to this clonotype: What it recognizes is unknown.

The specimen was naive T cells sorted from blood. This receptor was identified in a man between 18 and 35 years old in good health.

The chain's CDR3 is CASSFFQGMAFF. The CDR3 DNA follows: TGTGCCAGCAGCTTTTTTCAGGGAATGGCTTTCTTT. The chain has TRBV11-3 and TRBJ1-1, with D maybe TRBD1 (5 bases). Germline V CDR1 and CDR2: SGHNT, YENEEA. Trimming took 3 bases from V and 11 from J, leaving 13 bases between them. The CDR3 runs to 12 residues.